These T cell receptor beta chains were read from a single sample in a study of T cell repertoires in cytomegalovirus infection. TCRdb recomputed calls from the reads with MiXCR, one row per CDR3 protein. In the table there are some 270,000 distinct CDR3 sequences, over 15% of which are singletons. Sequencing was done on a sample of CD8+ T cells from PBMCs. Receptors originate from a human donor in good health (CMV status not recorded). Some clones in this sample may be carry-over from other donors' samples. Both conserved end residues are part of each CDR3. Each record gives: clone size, CDR3 length, J gene, V gene, D gene, CDR3 protein, CDR3 DNA. The D gene is left open where the match is weak. The listing skips clone size in some rows; elsewhere it reads once, few, many or a size class.

clone size: .
CDR3 length: 13
J gene: TRBJ1-1
V gene: TRBV12-3/TRBV12-4
D gene: .
CDR3 protein: CASRVGFQAEAFF
CDR3 DNA: TGTGCCAGCAGGGTAGGTTTTCAGGCCGAAGCTTTCTTT

clone size: many
CDR3 length: 13
J gene: TRBJ2-7
V gene: TRBV7-8
D gene: .
CDR3 protein: CASSLDNPYEQYF
CDR3 DNA: TGTGCCAGCAGCTTGGACAACCCCTACGAGCAGTACTTC

clone size: few
CDR3 length: 11
J gene: TRBJ2-5
V gene: TRBV5-6
D gene: .
CDR3 protein: CASSERETQYF
CDR3 DNA: TGTGCCAGCAGCGAAAGGGAGACCCAGTACTTC

clone size: many
CDR3 length: 16
J gene: TRBJ1-6
V gene: TRBV6-1
D gene: TRBD1
CDR3 protein: CASSEGEGQSGSPLHF
CDR3 DNA: TGTGCCAGCAGTGAGGGAGAGGGACAGTCTGGCTCACCCCTCCACTTT

clone size: many
CDR3 length: 16
J gene: TRBJ2-3
V gene: TRBV28
D gene: .
CDR3 protein: CASSGGSTFSTDTQYF
CDR3 DNA: TGTGCCAGCAGTGGGGGCAGTACCTTTAGCACAGATACGCAGTATTTT

clone size: .
CDR3 length: 15
J gene: TRBJ1-1
V gene: TRBV14
D gene: .
CDR3 protein: CASSQRDGPNTEAFF
CDR3 DNA: TGTGCCAGCAGCCAACGCGACGGGCCGAACACTGAAGCTTTCTTT

clone size: .
CDR3 length: 14
J gene: TRBJ1-3
V gene: TRBV29-1
D gene: .
CDR3 protein: CSVEKGLSGNTIYF
CDR3 DNA: TGCAGCGTTGAAAAAGGGCTCTCTGGAAACACCATATATTTT

clone size: many
CDR3 length: 16
J gene: TRBJ2-2
V gene: TRBV7-6
D gene: TRBD1
CDR3 protein: CASSTDRGANTGELFF
CDR3 DNA: TGTGCCAGCAGCACCGACAGGGGGGCGAACACCGGGGAGCTGTTTTTT

clone size: many
CDR3 length: 14
J gene: TRBJ2-3
V gene: TRBV7-6
D gene: .
CDR3 protein: CASSLAGSTDTQYF
CDR3 DNA: TGTGCCAGCAGCTTAGCGGGGAGCACAGATACGCAGTATTTT

clone size: few
CDR3 length: 12
J gene: TRBJ2-1
V gene: TRBV28
D gene: .
CDR3 protein: CASSALSGGQFF
CDR3 DNA: TGTGCCAGCAGTGCACTTTCCGGGGGCCAGTTCTTC

clone size: few
CDR3 length: 16
J gene: TRBJ2-2
V gene: TRBV27
D gene: TRBD1
CDR3 protein: CASSFLRGQHTGELFF
CDR3 DNA: TGTGCCAGCAGTTTCCTCAGGGGGCAACACACCGGGGAGCTGTTTTTT

clone size: .
CDR3 length: 17
J gene: TRBJ1-1
V gene: TRBV20-1
D gene: .
CDR3 protein: CSARDDQYGSTNTEAFF
CDR3 DNA: TGCAGTGCTAGAGACGATCAGTATGGGTCTACGAACACTGAAGCTTTCTTT

clone size: few
CDR3 length: 17
J gene: TRBJ2-5
V gene: TRBV19
D gene: TRBD2
CDR3 protein: CASSIRGNGLAEETQYF
CDR3 DNA: TGTGCCAGTAGTATACGAGGAAACGGACTAGCGGAAGAGACCCAGTACTTC

clone size: many
CDR3 length: 18
J gene: TRBJ2-2
V gene: TRBV7-2
D gene: .
CDR3 protein: CASSPRPRGGLSTGELFF
CDR3 DNA: TGTGCCAGCAGCCCCCGGCCCAGGGGGGGACTCTCCACCGGGGAGCTGTTTTTT

clone size: many
CDR3 length: 15
J gene: TRBJ1-2
V gene: TRBV14
D gene: .
CDR3 protein: CASSQVNDASYGYTF
CDR3 DNA: TGTGCCAGCAGCCAAGTGAACGATGCCAGCTATGGCTACACCTTC

clone size: .
CDR3 length: 14
J gene: TRBJ1-6
V gene: TRBV5-6
D gene: .
CDR3 protein: CASSFWDGNSPLHF
CDR3 DNA: TGTGCCAGCAGCTTCTGGGATGGGAATTCACCCCTCCACTTT

clone size: many
CDR3 length: 15
J gene: TRBJ2-3
V gene: TRBV7-9
D gene: .
CDR3 protein: CASSDNPGNTDTQYF
CDR3 DNA: TGTGCCAGCAGCGATAACCCGGGAAACACAGATACGCAGTATTTT

clone size: few
CDR3 length: 13
J gene: TRBJ2-3
V gene: TRBV6-6
D gene: .
CDR3 protein: CASTTQGPDTQYF
CDR3 DNA: TGTGCCAGCACTACACAGGGTCCCGATACGCAGTATTTT

clone size: many
CDR3 length: 13
J gene: TRBJ1-1
V gene: TRBV12-3/TRBV12-4
D gene: TRBD1
CDR3 protein: CASRNRGHTEAFF
CDR3 DNA: TGTGCCAGCAGAAACAGGGGCCACACTGAAGCTTTCTTT

clone size: many
CDR3 length: 17
J gene: TRBJ1-2
V gene: TRBV11-2
D gene: TRBD1
CDR3 protein: CASSLATGQGDIYGYTF
CDR3 DNA: TGTGCCAGCAGCTTGGCGACGGGACAGGGGGATATCTATGGCTACACCTTC

clone size: many
CDR3 length: 14
J gene: TRBJ1-1
V gene: TRBV6-5
D gene: .
CDR3 protein: CASSYGVSVSEAFF
CDR3 DNA: TGTGCCAGCAGTTACGGGGTCAGCGTGAGTGAAGCTTTCTTT

clone size: many
CDR3 length: 17
J gene: TRBJ1-2
V gene: TRBV2
D gene: TRBD1
CDR3 protein: CASSLVAGGDLNYGYTF
CDR3 DNA: TGTGCCAGCAGCCTCGTGGCAGGGGGCGACTTGAACTATGGCTACACCTTC

clone size: .
CDR3 length: 14
J gene: TRBJ2-1
V gene: TRBV28
D gene: .
CDR3 protein: CASSNWAIYNEQFF
CDR3 DNA: TGTGCCAGCAGTAACTGGGCCATCTACAATGAGCAGTTCTTC

clone size: .
CDR3 length: 15
J gene: TRBJ2-1
V gene: TRBV4-1
D gene: TRBD2
CDR3 protein: CASSQLAGGQNEQFF
CDR3 DNA: TGCGCCAGCAGCCAGTTAGCGGGGGGGCAGAATGAGCAGTTCTTC

clone size: .
CDR3 length: 17
J gene: TRBJ1-2
V gene: TRBV4-3
D gene: .
CDR3 protein: CASSQVVVGTANYGYTF
CDR3 DNA: TGCGCCAGCAGCCAAGTGGTCGTAGGTACAGCTAACTATGGCTACACCTTC

clone size: few
CDR3 length: 15
J gene: TRBJ2-1
V gene: TRBV20-1
D gene: .
CDR3 protein: CSASDWDKGHNEQFF
CDR3 DNA: TGCAGTGCCAGCGACTGGGACAAAGGACACAATGAGCAGTTCTTC

clone size: .
CDR3 length: 12
J gene: TRBJ2-1
V gene: TRBV28
D gene: TRBD1
CDR3 protein: CASSLNRDSSFF
CDR3 DNA: TGTGCCAGCAGTTTAAACAGGGACAGCAGTTTCTTC

clone size: .
CDR3 length: 12
J gene: TRBJ2-2
V gene: TRBV14
D gene: .
CDR3 protein: CASSHLPGELFF
CDR3 DNA: TGTGCCAGCAGCCATCTCCCCGGGGAGCTGTTTTTT

clone size: .
CDR3 length: 15
J gene: TRBJ2-1
V gene: TRBV4-1
D gene: TRBD2
CDR3 protein: CASSPRRGVYNEQFF
CDR3 DNA: TGCGCCAGCAGCCCTCGGCGGGGGGTCTACAATGAGCAGTTCTTC

clone size: few
CDR3 length: 14
J gene: TRBJ2-3
V gene: TRBV6-5
D gene: .
CDR3 protein: CASSNGQSTDTQYF
CDR3 DNA: TGTGCCAGCAGCAACGGACAAAGCACAGATACGCAGTATTTT

clone size: many
CDR3 length: 15
J gene: TRBJ2-1
V gene: TRBV6-6
D gene: TRBD1
CDR3 protein: CASSYSLGLRGLKFF
CDR3 DNA: TGTGCCAGCAGTTACTCTTTGGGATTGAGGGGGCTAAAGTTCTTC

clone size: .
CDR3 length: 17
J gene: TRBJ1-1
V gene: TRBV6-5
D gene: .
CDR3 protein: CASRAQGPTGRNTEAFF
CDR3 DNA: TGTGCCAGCCGGGCCCAAGGGCCTACAGGGAGGAACACTGAAGCTTTCTTT

clone size: .
CDR3 length: 15
J gene: TRBJ1-6
V gene: TRBV13
D gene: TRBD1
CDR3 protein: CASSAGSGGSTPLHF
CDR3 DNA: TGTGCCAGCAGCGCCGGGTCAGGGGGCAGTACACCCCTCCACTTT

clone size: many
CDR3 length: 14
J gene: TRBJ2-7
V gene: TRBV7-9
D gene: .
CDR3 protein: CASSLPGAAYEQYF
CDR3 DNA: TGTGCCAGCAGCTTACCTGGGGCCGCCTACGAGCAGTACTTC

clone size: many
CDR3 length: 16
J gene: TRBJ2-3
V gene: TRBV28
D gene: TRBD2
CDR3 protein: CASSPGLAGLTDTQYF
CDR3 DNA: TGTGCCAGCAGTCCGGGACTAGCGGGGCTCACAGATACGCAGTATTTT

clone size: few
CDR3 length: 14
J gene: TRBJ2-7
V gene: TRBV11-2
D gene: .
CDR3 protein: CASSLGSGTGEQYF
CDR3 DNA: TGTGCCAGCAGCTTAGGCTCAGGGACGGGCGAGCAGTACTTC

clone size: many
CDR3 length: 15
J gene: TRBJ2-1
V gene: TRBV12-3/TRBV12-4
D gene: .
CDR3 protein: CASSLGGDSYNEQFF
CDR3 DNA: TGTGCCAGCAGTTTAGGCGGGGACTCCTACAATGAGCAGTTCTTC

clone size: few
CDR3 length: 17
J gene: TRBJ1-3
V gene: TRBV6-2/TRBV6-3
D gene: .
CDR3 protein: CASSSRLGLHSGNTIYF
CDR3 DNA: TGTGCCAGCAGTTCTCGGTTGGGTCTTCACTCTGGAAACACCATATATTTT

clone size: many
CDR3 length: 17
J gene: TRBJ2-6
V gene: TRBV7-9
D gene: .
CDR3 protein: CASSPPGPGSGANVLTF
CDR3 DNA: TGTGCCAGCAGCCCCCCGGGACCGGGCTCTGGGGCCAACGTCCTGACTTTC

clone size: few
CDR3 length: 14
J gene: TRBJ2-7
V gene: TRBV4-3
D gene: TRBD2
CDR3 protein: CASSQGGLGDEQYF
CDR3 DNA: TGCGCCAGCAGCCAAGGGGGACTAGGAGACGAGCAGTACTTC

clone size: few
CDR3 length: 16
J gene: TRBJ2-1
V gene: TRBV7-9
D gene: TRBD2
CDR3 protein: CASSSRVAGGQDEQFF
CDR3 DNA: TGTGCCAGCAGCTCCCGAGTAGCGGGGGGCCAGGATGAGCAGTTCTTC

clone size: .
CDR3 length: 13
J gene: TRBJ2-1
V gene: TRBV29-1
D gene: TRBD2
CDR3 protein: CSARTSGASEQFF
CDR3 DNA: TGCAGCGCTAGGACTAGCGGGGCCAGTGAGCAGTTCTTC

clone size: .
CDR3 length: 16
J gene: TRBJ1-1
V gene: TRBV7-8
D gene: .
CDR3 protein: CASSRFQVTGNTEAFF
CDR3 DNA: TGTGCCAGCAGCCGATTCCAGGTTACCGGGAACACTGAAGCTTTCTTT

clone size: many
CDR3 length: 15
J gene: TRBJ1-3
V gene: TRBV7-2
D gene: .
CDR3 protein: CASSPGPSSGNTIYF
CDR3 DNA: TGTGCCAGCAGCCCGGGACCGAGCTCTGGAAACACCATATATTTT

clone size: few
CDR3 length: 13
J gene: TRBJ1-2
V gene: TRBV6-2/TRBV6-3
D gene: TRBD1
CDR3 protein: CASSYGTVLGYTF
CDR3 DNA: TGTGCCAGCAGTTACGGGACAGTTCTAGGCTACACCTTC

clone size: .
CDR3 length: 17
J gene: TRBJ1-1
V gene: TRBV29-1
D gene: TRBD1
CDR3 protein: CSVEDRLGDRVNTEAFF
CDR3 DNA: TGCAGCGTTGAAGATCGCTTGGGGGACAGGGTGAACACTGAAGCTTTCTTT

clone size: many
CDR3 length: 16
J gene: TRBJ2-7
V gene: TRBV7-8
D gene: .
CDR3 protein: CASSHPRQGPSYEQYF
CDR3 DNA: TGTGCCAGCAGCCACCCTCGGCAGGGACCCTCCTACGAGCAGTACTTC

clone size: .
CDR3 length: 15
J gene: TRBJ2-7
V gene: TRBV7-9
D gene: .
CDR3 protein: CASRGKGEQPYEQYF
CDR3 DNA: TGTGCCAGCAGGGGCAAGGGGGAACAGCCCTACGAGCAGTACTTC

clone size: many
CDR3 length: 14
J gene: TRBJ1-1
V gene: TRBV7-9
D gene: .
CDR3 protein: CASSTSFLNTEAFF
CDR3 DNA: TGTGCCAGCAGCACCAGTTTTTTGAACACTGAAGCTTTCTTT

clone size: many
CDR3 length: 14
J gene: TRBJ2-2
V gene: TRBV7-8
D gene: .
CDR3 protein: CASSLGGHVGELFF
CDR3 DNA: TGTGCCAGCAGCTTAGGAGGACACGTCGGGGAGCTGTTTTTT

clone size: .
CDR3 length: 12
J gene: TRBJ2-1
V gene: TRBV6-2/TRBV6-3
D gene: .
CDR3 protein: CASTRANNEQFF
CDR3 DNA: TGTGCCAGCACCAGGGCAAACAATGAGCAGTTCTTC

clone size: few
CDR3 length: 17
J gene: TRBJ2-5
V gene: TRBV7-9
D gene: TRBD1
CDR3 protein: CASSDGTGGAPKETQYF
CDR3 DNA: TGTGCCAGCAGCGACGGGACAGGGGGCGCCCCGAAAGAGACCCAGTACTTC

clone size: few
CDR3 length: 14
J gene: TRBJ1-2
V gene: TRBV12-3/TRBV12-4
D gene: TRBD1
CDR3 protein: CASSLTGIRHGYTF
CDR3 DNA: TGTGCCAGCAGCCTGACAGGGATAAGACATGGCTACACCTTC

clone size: few
CDR3 length: 16
J gene: TRBJ2-5
V gene: TRBV2
D gene: TRBD1
CDR3 protein: CASSGNRGSLDETQYF
CDR3 DNA: TGTGCCAGCAGTGGGAACAGGGGGTCTTTGGACGAGACCCAGTACTTC

clone size: few
CDR3 length: 17
J gene: TRBJ2-1
V gene: TRBV5-4
D gene: TRBD1
CDR3 protein: CASSPKTGRFSYNEQFF
CDR3 DNA: TGTGCCAGCAGCCCGAAGACAGGGCGGTTTTCCTACAATGAGCAGTTCTTC

clone size: many
CDR3 length: 13
J gene: TRBJ1-1
V gene: TRBV6-2/TRBV6-3
D gene: .
CDR3 protein: CASSYYGNTEAFF
CDR3 DNA: TGTGCCAGCAGTTACTATGGGAACACTGAAGCTTTCTTT

clone size: .
CDR3 length: 17
J gene: TRBJ1-5
V gene: TRBV27
D gene: .
CDR3 protein: CASSLYGGGYSNQPQHF
CDR3 DNA: TGTGCCAGCAGTTTATATGGGGGGGGGTATAGCAATCAGCCCCAGCATTTT

clone size: many
CDR3 length: 15
J gene: TRBJ2-7
V gene: TRBV7-8
D gene: .
CDR3 protein: CASSLGGGSPYEQYF
CDR3 DNA: TGTGCCAGCAGCTTAGGTGGGGGGTCCCCCTACGAGCAGTACTTC

clone size: .
CDR3 length: 16
J gene: TRBJ2-3
V gene: TRBV7-3
D gene: TRBD2
CDR3 protein: CASSLLAGGPPDTQYF
CDR3 DNA: TGTGCCAGCAGCTTGCTAGCGGGGGGGCCCCCAGATACGCAGTATTTT

clone size: many
CDR3 length: 12
J gene: TRBJ2-7
V gene: TRBV7-8
D gene: TRBD1
CDR3 protein: CASSWTGPEQYF
CDR3 DNA: TGTGCCAGCAGCTGGACAGGGCCCGAGCAGTACTTC